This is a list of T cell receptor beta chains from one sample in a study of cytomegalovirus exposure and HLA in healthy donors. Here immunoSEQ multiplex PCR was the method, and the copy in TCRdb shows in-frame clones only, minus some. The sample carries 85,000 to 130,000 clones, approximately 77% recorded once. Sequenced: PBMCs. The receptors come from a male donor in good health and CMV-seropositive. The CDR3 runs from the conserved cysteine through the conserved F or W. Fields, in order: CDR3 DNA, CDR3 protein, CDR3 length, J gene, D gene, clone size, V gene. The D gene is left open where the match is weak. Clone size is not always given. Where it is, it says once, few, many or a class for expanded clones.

CDR3 DNA: TGTGCCAGCAGTTACCGCGGGCCTCAGGGGTATGGCTACACCTTC
CDR3 protein: CASSYRGPQGYGYTF
CDR3 length: 15
J gene: TRBJ1-2
D gene: NA
clone size: NA
V gene: TRBV6-5

CDR3 DNA: TGTGCCAGCAGCTTAGAAACAGGGGGAGTCACTGAAGCTTTCTTT
CDR3 protein: CASSLETGGVTEAFF
CDR3 length: 15
J gene: TRBJ1-1
D gene: TRBD1
clone size: NA
V gene: TRBV7-9

CDR3 DNA: TGTGCCAGCACCCTGACTAGCGGGGCTTACAATGAGCAGTTCTTC
CDR3 protein: CASTLTSGAYNEQFF
CDR3 length: 15
J gene: TRBJ2-1
D gene: TRBD2
clone size: NA
V gene: TRBV6-1

CDR3 DNA: TGTGCCAGCAGTTGGACAGCGAACACCGGGGAGCTGTTTTTT
CDR3 protein: CASSWTANTGELFF
CDR3 length: 14
J gene: TRBJ2-2
D gene: NA
clone size: few
V gene: TRBV6-6

CDR3 DNA: TGCGCCAGCAGCTTGCTCGGGACAGGGGATTTCCGGTTC
CDR3 protein: CASSLLGTGDFRF
CDR3 length: 13
J gene: TRBJ1-2
D gene: TRBD1
clone size: NA
V gene: TRBV5-1

CDR3 DNA: TGTGCCAGCAGCTTGACAGTTTATCGTTCACCCCTCCACTTT
CDR3 protein: CASSLTVYRSPLHF
CDR3 length: 14
J gene: TRBJ1-6
D gene: NA
clone size: few
V gene: TRBV11-2

CDR3 DNA: TGCGCCAGCAGCCAAGACTCGGGAGTCGGCTACGAGCAGTACTTC
CDR3 protein: CASSQDSGVGYEQYF
CDR3 length: 15
J gene: TRBJ2-7
D gene: NA
clone size: NA
V gene: TRBV4-3

CDR3 DNA: TGTGCCAGCAGCCAGACTGGGACTGAAGCTTTCTTT
CDR3 protein: CASSQTGTEAFF
CDR3 length: 12
J gene: TRBJ1-1
D gene: NA
clone size: NA
V gene: TRBV28

CDR3 DNA: TGTGCCAGCAGCGCAAGACTGGCGGACTATAATTCACCCCTCCACTTT
CDR3 protein: CASSARLADYNSPLHF
CDR3 length: 16
J gene: TRBJ1-6
D gene: NA
clone size: NA
V gene: TRBV5-4

CDR3 DNA: TGTGCCAGCTGTAGACAGGGTGGCGATGGCTACACCTTC
CDR3 protein: CASCRQGGDGYTF
CDR3 length: 13
J gene: TRBJ1-2
D gene: TRBD1
clone size: NA
V gene: TRBV6-5

CDR3 DNA: TGTGCCAGCAAACAGGGTCGCTACGAGCAGTACTTC
CDR3 protein: CASKQGRYEQYF
CDR3 length: 12
J gene: TRBJ2-7
D gene: NA
clone size: few
V gene: TRBV2

CDR3 DNA: TGTGCCAGCAGCTTAGACGAAGAGGGCTACACCTTC
CDR3 protein: CASSLDEEGYTF
CDR3 length: 12
J gene: TRBJ1-2
D gene: NA
clone size: few
V gene: TRBV7-8

CDR3 DNA: TGTGCCAGCAGTGAAGGAGGAAATCAGCCCCAGCATTTT
CDR3 protein: CASSEGGNQPQHF
CDR3 length: 13
J gene: TRBJ1-5
D gene: NA
clone size: NA
V gene: TRBV6-1

CDR3 DNA: TGTGCCAGCAGTGTGGGACAGGGGTCCGAGCAGTACTTC
CDR3 protein: CASSVGQGSEQYF
CDR3 length: 13
J gene: TRBJ2-7
D gene: TRBD1
clone size: medium-sized
V gene: TRBV2

CDR3 DNA: TGCGCCAGCAGCCGCACTGGACAGATGGGAAGCTCCTATAATTCACCCCTCCACTTT
CDR3 protein: CASSRTGQMGSSYNSPLHF
CDR3 length: 19
J gene: TRBJ1-6
D gene: NA
clone size: NA
V gene: TRBV4-1

CDR3 DNA: TGTGCCAGCGGTACCGGGACTAGTTACGAGCAGTACTTC
CDR3 protein: CASGTGTSYEQYF
CDR3 length: 13
J gene: TRBJ2-7
D gene: TRBD2
clone size: NA
V gene: TRBV6-5

CDR3 DNA: TGCGCCAGCAGCCAAGGTACAGGGCAGGTGGCTGAAAAACTGTTTTTT
CDR3 protein: CASSQGTGQVAEKLFF
CDR3 length: 16
J gene: TRBJ1-4
D gene: NA
clone size: NA
V gene: TRBV4-3

CDR3 DNA: TGTGCCAGCAGTGAAGTGTCGGGCAGGGGGACCTACGAGCAGTACTTC
CDR3 protein: CASSEVSGRGTYEQYF
CDR3 length: 16
J gene: TRBJ2-7
D gene: TRBD1
clone size: many
V gene: TRBV6-1

CDR3 DNA: TGTGCCAGCAGTGTATTGGGCGGGGATGGGAATACGCAGTATTTT
CDR3 protein: CASSVLGGDGNTQYF
CDR3 length: 15
J gene: TRBJ2-3
D gene: NA
clone size: few
V gene: TRBV2

CDR3 DNA: TGCGCCAGCAGCTTGCAGAGGACTCGAGGGGAGACCCAGTACTTC
CDR3 protein: CASSLQRTRGETQYF
CDR3 length: 15
J gene: TRBJ2-5
D gene: NA
clone size: NA
V gene: TRBV5-1

CDR3 DNA: TGTGCCAGCAGCCCCAGGCGCGATGGAAACTACGAGCAGTACTTC
CDR3 protein: CASSPRRDGNYEQYF
CDR3 length: 15
J gene: TRBJ2-7
D gene: NA
clone size: NA
V gene: TRBV14

CDR3 DNA: TGCGCCAGCACCCCCACAGCGGGGGCCCTTTATGATGAGCAGTTCTTC
CDR3 protein: CASTPTAGALYDEQFF
CDR3 length: 16
J gene: TRBJ2-1
D gene: TRBD2
clone size: NA
V gene: TRBV4-3

CDR3 DNA: TGTGCCAGCAGTGCCCCCCACTTTGATCCCGGGGAGCTGTTTTTT
CDR3 protein: CASSAPHFDPGELFF
CDR3 length: 15
J gene: TRBJ2-2
D gene: NA
clone size: NA
V gene: TRBV2

CDR3 DNA: TGTGCCAGCAGAGGGACAGGGGGTCAAAGGCTGTTTTTT
CDR3 protein: CASRGTGGQRLFF
CDR3 length: 13
J gene: TRBJ2-2
D gene: TRBD1
clone size: NA
V gene: TRBV7-6

CDR3 DNA: TGTGCCAGCAGCAACCGCCTGGGCGGGGTCGGCACAGATACGCAGTATTTT
CDR3 protein: CASSNRLGGVGTDTQYF
CDR3 length: 17
J gene: TRBJ2-3
D gene: NA
clone size: NA
V gene: TRBV7-8

CDR3 DNA: TGCGCCAGCAGCGATCCGCCCCAGGCTCACGAGCAGTACTTC
CDR3 protein: CASSDPPQAHEQYF
CDR3 length: 14
J gene: TRBJ2-7
D gene: NA
clone size: few
V gene: TRBV5-1

CDR3 DNA: TGTGCCAGCAGTCACAGGGGGCGGGAAAAACTGTTTTTT
CDR3 protein: CASSHRGREKLFF
CDR3 length: 13
J gene: TRBJ1-4
D gene: TRBD1
clone size: NA
V gene: TRBV6-5